This T cell receptor (beta chain) was captured in a study of identical twins. General study results and limits: Monozygotic twin pairs showed more out-of-frame TCR alpha sharing than models estimated. Findings depended on cross-sectional statistics rather than tracking the same donors.

This clonotype was detected a few times. The antigen is not known. TCRdb itself ran the 5' RACE reads through MiXCR, one entry per CDR3 protein. This sample has about 430,000 distinct CDR3 sequences, with approximately 17% found just once. This CDR3 is 12 amino acids long. Trimming left V 7 bases short and J 7 bases short, with 16 bases between. Germline loops: CDR1 SQVTM, CDR2 ANQGSEA. This clonotype was sampled from a man between 50 and 59 years old in good health. The chain combines TRBV29-1 with TRBJ1-1, with D possibly TRBD1 on 5 matching bases. Input material: naive T cells sorted from blood. CDR3 sequence: CSALDNGSEAFF. The CDR3 nucleotides read TGCAGCGCCCTGGACAATGGGAGTGAAGCTTTCTTT.